The rows below give T cell receptor beta chains drawn from one sample of a study of blood T cells in healthy people across ages. Using its own MiXCR run on the 5' RACE reads, TCRdb lists one record per CDR3 protein. This table has 700,000 to 800,000 distinct CDR3 sequences, approximately 43% appearing once. Sequencing input: blood. Receptors originate from a woman aged 55-70 years in good health. The CDR3 runs from the conserved cysteine through the conserved F or W. A D gene is named only where the DNA matches it firmly. Clone size is not always given. Where it is, it says once, few, many or a class for expanded clones.

many	TRBD2	TRBJ2-3	TRBV7-3	TGTGCCAGCAGCTTCAGCGGGAGCGCAGATACGCAGTATTTT	CASSFSGSADTQYF
few	-	TRBJ2-7	TRBV20-1	TGCAGTGCTAGAGAACCGTCCTCCTACGAGCAGTACTTC	CSAREPSSYEQYF
-	TRBD2	TRBJ2-1	TRBV11-2	TGTGCCAGCAGCCCGACCCGGACTAGCGGATACAATGAGCAGTTCTTC	CASSPTRTSGYNEQFF
-	TRBD2	TRBJ2-7	TRBV7-9	TGTGCCAGCACTAGCTGGGAGGGATTGCCCTACGAGCAGTACTTC	CASTSWEGLPYEQYF
-	-	TRBJ2-5	TRBV21-1	TGTGCCAGCAGCAAAGATATGGCTCAGGGCTCGGAGACCCAGTACTTC	CASSKDMAQGSETQYF
few	TRBD2	TRBJ2-5	TRBV12-3/TRBV12-4	TGTGCCAGCACCGTGGGGACTAGCGGGTGGGAAGAGACCCAGTACTTC	CASTVGTSGWEETQYF
-	-	TRBJ1-2	TRBV12-3/TRBV12-4	TGTGCCAGCAGTGCGGACAGTCTGGGCTACACCTTC	CASSADSLGYTF
-	-	TRBJ2-3	TRBV6-6	TGTGCCAGCAGCCCCGAGAGACAGACCACAGATACGCAGTATTTT	CASSPERQTTDTQYF
-	-	TRBJ1-5	TRBV5-1	TGCGCCAGCCGAGACGACCAGATGGGTCCCCAGCATTTT	CASRDDQMGPQHF
-	-	TRBJ2-3	TRBV20-1	TGCAGTGCTAAAGCGGAGGGCACAGATACGCAGTATTTT	CSAKAEGTDTQYF
-	TRBD2	TRBJ2-5	TRBV9	TGTACCAGCAGCGCCCTCGGGACTAGCGGGAGTTGGGAGACCCAGTACTTC	CTSSALGTSGSWETQYF
few	-	TRBJ2-3	TRBV5-6	TGTGCCAGCAGCTTGGTCGTAATCGGAGGTAGGGCAGATACGCAGTATTTT	CASSLVVIGGRADTQYF
-	-	TRBJ1-1	TRBV18	TGTGCCAGCCCACCAGCCAGTCTGAACACTGAAGCTTTCTTT	CASPPASLNTEAFF
-	-	TRBJ2-3	TRBV25-1	TGTGCCAGCAGTGAATATCAGGCAGCCACAGATACGCAGTATTTT	CASSEYQAATDTQYF
-	-	TRBJ1-1	TRBV7-9	TGTGCCAGCAGCTTAGACCAGGGGAACACTGAAGCTTTCTTT	CASSLDQGNTEAFF
-	-	TRBJ2-7	TRBV28	TGTGCCTGCAGTTTCCCAGGGGAGGGCTCCTACGAGCAGTACTTC	CACSFPGEGSYEQYF
-	-	TRBJ1-2	TRBV6-1	TGTGCCAGCCGGGGTACAGCCATTAACTATGGCTACACCTTC	CASRGTAINYGYTF
few	-	TRBJ2-3	TRBV9	TGTGCCAGCAGCAGGAGGGTGAGCACAGATACGCAGTATTTT	CASSRRVSTDTQYF